This T cell receptor (beta chain) was identified in a study of control samples from healthy donors and cancer patients. Only in-frame clones appear in the TCRdb table, and some are missing; sequencing was by immunoSEQ multiplex PCR. The sample has tens of thousands of clones, approximately 89% seen once; the top ten hold 22%. CDR1 and CDR2 (germline): SEHNR, FQNEAQ (reference sequence). CDR3 length: 13 residues. V was clipped by 8 bases and J by 3 bases, with 13 bases between them. J is TRBJ1-1 and V is TRBV7-9, with a possible D match to TRBD1 (5 bases). The sample comprised PBMCs. The clonotype comes from a woman aged 40-49 years with head and neck cancer. The CDR3 loop is CASDPGKYTEAFF. CDR3 bases: TGTGCCAGCGACCCAGGGAAATACACTGAAGCTTTCTTT.